A selection of T cell receptor beta chains follows, all from one sample in a study of T cell responses to AZD1222 COVID-19 vaccine. Using immunoSEQ multiplex PCR, the repertoire was profiled, and TCRdb retains in-frame clones only, with some absent. Of some 150,000 clones listed, around 85% are singletons. Sequences were derived from peripheral blood, sampled 28 days after the second dose of the MenACWY control vaccine. Every receptor here comes from an adult who received the MenACWY meningococcal vaccine as a control. The CDR3 runs from the conserved cysteine through the conserved F or W. The D gene is left open where the match is weak. Clone size appears in some rows only: once, few, many, or a class for an expanded clone.

>TRBV5-1|TRBD1|once|TRBJ1-2
CASSLPFQGADYGYTF
TGCGCCAGCAGCTTGCCTTTTCAGGGGGCGGACTATGGCTACACCTTC
>TRBV7-6|TRBD1|once|TRBJ2-2
CASSPGQGRTGELFF
TGTGCCAGCAGCCCGGGACAGGGCCGGACCGGGGAGCTGTTTTTT
>TRBV6-2/TRBV6-3|-|-|TRBJ1-3
CASSYSGYTIYF
TGTGCCAGCAGTTACTCGGGGTACACCATATATTTT
>TRBV30|-|-|TRBJ1-5
CASSGDSNQPQHF
TGTGCCTCTTCAGGGGATAGCAATCAGCCCCAGCATTTT
>TRBV28|-|-|TRBJ1-2
CASSLQRRGYTF
TGTGCCAGCAGTTTACAACGACGTGGCTACACCTTC
>TRBV28|TRBD1|-|TRBJ1-2
CASSFGTAYGYTF
TGTGCCAGCAGTTTCGGGACAGCTTATGGCTACACCTTC
>TRBV29-1|-|-|TRBJ2-7
CSVEWAAGGAYEQYF
TGCAGCGTTGAATGGGCGGCAGGGGGGGCCTACGAGCAGTACTTC
>TRBV19|TRBD1|-|TRBJ1-5
CASRRDTGGRGSNQPQHF
TGTGCCAGTAGGAGGGATACAGGGGGCAGGGGTAGCAATCAGCCCCAGCATTTT
>TRBV2|-|-|TRBJ1-2
CASSPSGEGLDTF
TGTGCCAGCAGTCCATCAGGGGAGGGTCTTGACACCTTC
>TRBV19|-|-|TRBJ1-2
CASSNKLGPVGYGYTF
TGTGCCAGTAGTAACAAGCTGGGACCAGTTGGGTATGGCTACACCTTC
>TRBV19|-|-|TRBJ1-2
CASSMEGEDYGYTF
TGTGCCAGTAGTATGGAGGGCGAGGACTATGGCTACACCTTC
>TRBV3-1/TRBV3-2|-|-|TRBJ1-6
CASSQDWGNSPLHF
TGTGCCAGCAGCCAAGATTGGGGGAATTCACCCCTCCACTTT
>TRBV3-1/TRBV3-2|-|-|TRBJ2-2
CASSSYTGELFF
TGTGCCAGCAGCTCCTACACCGGGGAGCTGTTTTTT
>TRBV4-3|-|-|TRBJ2-2
CASSQDSSTGLGGTGELFF
TGCGCCAGCAGCCAAGATTCGAGTACAGGGTTAGGGGGGACCGGGGAGCTGTTTTTT
>TRBV6-5|TRBD2|-|TRBJ2-1
CASSYFPAGGYNEQFF
TGTGCCAGCAGTTACTTTCCTGCGGGAGGGTACAATGAGCAGTTCTTC
>TRBV7-9|-|-|TRBJ1-2
CASSLAGGPDGYTF
TGTGCCAGCAGCTTAGCTGGGGGTCCGGATGGCTACACCTTC
>TRBV5-6|-|-|TRBJ1-1
CASSLQGGTEAFF
TGTGCCAGCAGCCTACAAGGGGGCACTGAAGCTTTCTTT
>TRBV18|TRBD1|-|TRBJ2-1
CASSLRGTGVNEQFF
TGTGCCAGCTCACTGAGAGGTACAGGGGTCAATGAGCAGTTCTTC
>TRBV28|-|-|TRBJ2-3
CASSSQVDTQYF
TGTGCCAGCAGTAGCCAGGTGGATACGCAGTATTTT
>TRBV7-2|TRBD1|-|TRBJ1-6
CASSLVGQALDHSPLHF
TGTGCCAGCAGCTTAGTGGGACAGGCCCTAGACCATTCACCCCTCCACTTT
>TRBV3-1/TRBV3-2|TRBD1|-|TRBJ2-7
CASSQKGTGAFYEQYF
TGTGCCAGCAGCCAGAAGGGGACAGGAGCTTTCTACGAGCAGTACTTC
>TRBV3-1/TRBV3-2|-|-|TRBJ2-5
CASSQEGGTVRETQYF
TGTGCCAGCAGCCAAGAGGGTGGTACAGTCAGAGAGACCCAGTACTTC
>TRBV6-5|-|-|TRBJ2-7
CAAGISTYEQYF
TGTGCCGCGGGGATTTCCACCTACGAGCAGTACTTC
>TRBV12-3/TRBV12-4|-|few|TRBJ1-5
CASSKSNQPQHF
TGTGCCAGCAGTAAGAGCAATCAGCCCCAGCATTTT
>TRBV7-9|-|-|TRBJ1-6
CASSLDPTGSPLHF
TGTGCCAGCAGCTTAGATCCCACGGGCTCACCCCTCCACTTT